The 7 T cell receptor beta chains given below trace back to one sample, sequenced in a study of blood T cell repertoires in COVID-19. The protocol was immunoSEQ multiplex PCR, while the TCRdb copy is restricted to in-frame clones and leaves out a portion. The table lists about 35,000 clones, approximately 87% of them singletons, with roughly a tenth in the top ten. The sequenced material came from peripheral blood. Receptor source: an elderly man with active COVID-19.

V and J are TRBV7-9 and TRBJ1-5; D is unclear. Germline CDR1 SEHNR, CDR2 FQNEAQ (reference sequence). The germline V and J ends were trimmed by 1 base and 0 bases, with 7 bases remaining between them. This CDR3 region has 15 residues. As DNA, the CDR3 is TGTGCCAGCAGCTTAGACGGTGATAGCAATCAGCCCCAGCATTTT. Amino acids: CASSLDGDSNQPQHF.

This chain joins TRBV7-2 and TRBJ2-3, with 9 bases that match TRBD2. This CDR3 is 17 amino acids long. Trimming removed 1 base from V and 0 bases from J; junction bases left unmatched: 5. CDR1 is SGHTA and CDR2 is FQGNSA in the germline V gene. The CDR3 loop reads CASSLVGLAGSTDTQYF. The DNA for the CDR3 is TGTGCCAGCAGCTTAGTCGGGCTAGCGGGGAGCACAGATACGCAGTATTTT.

The rearrangement joins TRBV6-5 to TRBJ2-2; D is undetermined. V lost 2 bases and J lost 1, with 5 bases in between. The CDR3 runs to 14 residues. Germline V gene lookup returns CDR1 MNHEY and CDR2 SVGAGI. The CDR3, as DNA: TGTGCCAGCAGTTACGGCCTGAACACCGGGGAGCTGTTTTTT. As protein: CASSYGLNTGELFF.

The rearrangement uses TRBV3-1 (or the pseudogene TRBV3-2) and TRBJ1-5; D unresolved. Trimming cost V 2 bases and J 5 bases, with 4 bases left between them. This CDR3 is 12 amino acids long. Germline CDR1 reads LGHDT; CDR2 reads YNNKEL (reference sequence). CDR3 protein: CASSQSDQPQHF. CDR3 nucleotide sequence: TGTGCCAGCAGCCAATCAGATCAGCCCCAGCATTTT.

The chain links TRBV18 to TRBJ2-7; D ambiguous. Germline V lookup: CDR1 KGHSH, CDR2 LQKENI. V shed 3 bases and J shed 5 bases, with 8 bases lying between them. The CDR3 has 12 amino acids. This chain's CDR3 is CASSPKENEQYF. CDR3 in DNA: TGTGCCAGCTCACCGAAGGAGAACGAGCAGTACTTC.

The J gene is TRBJ2-1, the V gene TRBV5-4; 14 nucleotides align to TRBD2. The CDR3 loop spans 19 amino acids. V shed 3 bases, J shed 4 bases, and the junction held 12 bases outside the gene matches. The germline V gene has CDR1 SGHNT and CDR2 YYREEE (reference sequence). This chain's CDR3 is CASSSTGTSGRAFYNEQFF. The CDR3 nucleotides are TGTGCCAGCAGCTCTACCGGGACTAGCGGGAGAGCTTTTTACAATGAGCAGTTCTTC.

V usage is TRBV19 and J usage is TRBJ2-1; weak D call: TRBD1 (5 bases). The CDR3 contains 15 residues. V lost 3 bases, J lost 1 base, and 10 bases lay in between. Germline V gene sequence: CDR1 LNHDA, CDR2 SQIVND (reference sequence). The CDR3 sequence: CASSMVRGSYNEQFF. As DNA, the CDR3 is TGTGCCAGTAGTATGGTTAGGGGTTCCTACAATGAGCAGTTCTTC.